This T cell receptor beta chain came from a study of CD8 T cells in acute hepatitis C reinfection. Findings and caveats of the study: Preferential TRBV04 and TRBV06 usage appeared in all groups and was not explained by the naive pool. NS3-1073 specific cells were too rare to sort at chronic follow-up.

This clone turned up a few times. The time point is: acute HCV infection, within 168 days of estimated infection date. The hepatitis C virus-specific receptor repertoire was characterized directly ex vivo, with no prior expansion in culture. HCV-specific T cells were marked by tetramer with the NS3 1073-1081 peptide. Cells were stained for CD3, CD8 and CD45RO, excluding dead cells. Assay: immunoSEQ multiplex PCR; the TCRdb copy retains only in-frame clones and omits some. The sample holds over 850 clones; 50% to 70% are singletons and the top ten take around 12%. Trimming took off 3 bases at V and 5 bases at J, with 11 bases between the two ends. CDR1 is SGDLS, CDR2 YYNGEE, per germline. The CDR3 has 13 amino acids.

The source was HCV NS3-1073 tetramer-sorted CD8+ T cells from PBMCs, collected during acute infection. The TCR sequence derives from a woman aged 18 to 35 who spontaneously cleared hepatitis C infection. This sequence joins TRBV9 and TRBJ1-1, with D possibly matching TRBD1 (6 bases). The CDR3 nucleotides are TGTGCCAGCAGCGAAAGAGGACAGACTGAAGCTTTCTTT. It codes for CASSERGQTEAFF.